The entry below describes one T cell receptor (beta chain). The antigen is unknown. The length of the CDR3 is 14 residues. The ends were cut back, 6 bases at V and 1 base at J, with 12 bases in the middle. Germline V gene sequence: CDR1 LNHDA, CDR2 SQIVND (reference sequence). This record comes from a study of a mutant IDH1 vaccine in newly diagnosed glioma. For the study at large: Patients, over weeks 1, 3, 5, 7, 11, 15, 19 and 23, received a total of eight vaccinations. The sex distribution of treated patients was around 60% male and about 38% female, with a mean age of 40.4 years. Those enrolled had earlier been treated with radiotherapy, temozolomide, or both, mostly both. The first vaccination came 4-6 weeks after radiotherapy alone, or with temozolomide cycles.

The time point: week 11, during vaccination. Doses consisted of 300 ug of mutant IDH1 20-mer peptide each, paired with topical imiquimod. The method was immunoSEQ multiplex PCR; TCRdb's version includes in-frame clones alone and lacks a portion of them. The sample has 50,000 to 65,000 clones; approximately 88% are singletons. The chain has TRBV19 and TRBJ1-1; a weak D match, TRBD1 (6 bases). The sample here was PBMCs, taken from a glioma patient whose treatment included an IDH1 peptide vaccine. This TCR derives from a woman between 45 and 65 years old with glioma. CDR3 sequence reads: CASSTGSRNTEAFF. The CDR3 coding sequence is TGTGCCAGTAGCACAGGGTCACGGAACACTGAAGCTTTCTTT.